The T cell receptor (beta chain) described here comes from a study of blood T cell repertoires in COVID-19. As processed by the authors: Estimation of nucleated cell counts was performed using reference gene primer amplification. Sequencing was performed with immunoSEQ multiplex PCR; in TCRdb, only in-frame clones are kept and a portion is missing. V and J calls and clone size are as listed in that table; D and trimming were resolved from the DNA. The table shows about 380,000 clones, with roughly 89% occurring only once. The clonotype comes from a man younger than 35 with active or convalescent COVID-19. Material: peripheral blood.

The CDR3 sequence: CASSQRDRENIQYF. CDR3 nucleotides: TGCGCCAGCAGCCAAAGGGACAGGGAAAACATTCAGTACTTC. The chain employs TRBV4-3 and TRBJ2-4, with 9 bases matching TRBD1. CDR3 length: 14 amino acids. CDR1 LGHNA and CDR2 YSLEER come from the germline V gene. The trim removed 2 bases at V and 5 bases at J, leaving 1 base unmatched.